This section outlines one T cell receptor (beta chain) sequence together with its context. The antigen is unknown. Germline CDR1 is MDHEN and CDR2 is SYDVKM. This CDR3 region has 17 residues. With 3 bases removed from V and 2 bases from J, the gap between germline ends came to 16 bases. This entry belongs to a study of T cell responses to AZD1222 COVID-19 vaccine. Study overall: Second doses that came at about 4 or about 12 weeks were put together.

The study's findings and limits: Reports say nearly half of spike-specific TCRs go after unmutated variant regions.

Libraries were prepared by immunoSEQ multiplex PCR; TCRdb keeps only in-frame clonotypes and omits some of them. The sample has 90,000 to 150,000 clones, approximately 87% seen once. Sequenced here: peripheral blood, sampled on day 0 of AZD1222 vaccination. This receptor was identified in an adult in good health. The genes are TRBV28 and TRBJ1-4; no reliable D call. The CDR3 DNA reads TGTGCCAGCAGTTTTCGGACCTCGGGGTCGACTAATGAAAAACTGTTTTTT. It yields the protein CASSFRTSGSTNEKLFF.